The rows below give T cell receptor beta chains drawn from one sample of a study of T cell responses to AZD1222 COVID-19 vaccine. Repertoires were generated with immunoSEQ multiplex PCR, while TCRdb's copy carries only in-frame clones and drops some. The table records approximately 68,000 clones, more than 75% of them present only once. The source material was peripheral blood, sampled on day 0 of AZD1222 vaccination. These receptors were obtained from an adult in good health. Both conserved end residues are part of each CDR3. The D gene is left open where the match is weak. A clone size is listed for some rows: how often the clone was seen (once, few, many), or a class if it is expanded.

d_gene: -
abundance: -
j_gene: TRBJ1-5
v_gene: TRBV19
CDR3aa: CASSIQGQRPQHF
CDR3nt: TGTGCCAGTAGTATACAGGGGCAGAGGCCCCAGCATTTT

d_gene: -
abundance: -
j_gene: TRBJ1-5
v_gene: TRBV19
CDR3aa: CASTTIAGRQPQHF
CDR3nt: TGTGCCAGTACCACGATAGCGGGCCGTCAGCCCCAGCATTTT

d_gene: -
abundance: once
j_gene: TRBJ1-4
v_gene: TRBV7-2
CDR3aa: CASRAGSVGEKLFF
CDR3nt: TGTGCCAGCAGGGCGGGCTCCGTAGGGGAAAAACTGTTTTTT

d_gene: -
abundance: -
j_gene: TRBJ2-7
v_gene: TRBV7-2
CDR3aa: CASSPWTGNGYEQYF
CDR3nt: TGTGCCAGCAGCCCCTGGACTGGGAATGGATACGAGCAGTACTTC

d_gene: TRBD1
abundance: -
j_gene: TRBJ1-1
v_gene: TRBV19
CDR3aa: CASTMTGRSTEAFF
CDR3nt: TGTGCCAGTACTATGACAGGGCGGAGCACTGAAGCTTTCTTT

d_gene: -
abundance: -
j_gene: TRBJ1-1
v_gene: TRBV11-2
CDR3aa: CASSLGGSQAFF
CDR3nt: TGTGCCAGCAGCTTAGGGGGGTCACAAGCTTTCTTT

d_gene: -
abundance: -
j_gene: TRBJ2-1
v_gene: TRBV5-4
CDR3aa: CASSGVKVTYNEQFF
CDR3nt: TGTGCCAGCAGCGGCGTGAAGGTGACCTACAATGAGCAGTTCTTC

d_gene: -
abundance: -
j_gene: TRBJ2-1
v_gene: TRBV11-2
CDR3aa: CASSRGGGGSNEQFF
CDR3nt: TGTGCCAGCAGCCGCGGTGGGGGGGGCTCCAATGAGCAGTTCTTC

d_gene: -
abundance: few
j_gene: TRBJ1-5
v_gene: TRBV20-1
CDR3aa: CSASRVHYNQPQHF
CDR3nt: TGCAGTGCGAGTAGGGTACATTATAATCAGCCCCAGCATTTT

d_gene: TRBD1
abundance: -
j_gene: TRBJ1-4
v_gene: TRBV29-1
CDR3aa: CSGLMTGGINEKLFF
CDR3nt: TGCAGCGGACTTATGACAGGGGGAATTAATGAAAAACTGTTTTTT

d_gene: -
abundance: -
j_gene: TRBJ2-5
v_gene: TRBV3-1/TRBV3-2
CDR3aa: CASSQDWTAKETQYF
CDR3nt: TGTGCCAGCAGCCAAGATTGGACAGCTAAAGAGACCCAGTACTTC

d_gene: -
abundance: -
j_gene: TRBJ2-5
v_gene: TRBV15
CDR3aa: CATEYQETQYF
CDR3nt: TGTGCCACCGAGTACCAAGAGACCCAGTACTTC

d_gene: -
abundance: -
j_gene: TRBJ1-1
v_gene: TRBV4-3
CDR3aa: CASSETGSGDTEAFF
CDR3nt: TGCGCCAGCAGCGAAACAGGGTCGGGGGACACTGAAGCTTTCTTT

d_gene: TRBD1
abundance: -
j_gene: TRBJ1-4
v_gene: TRBV4-1
CDR3aa: CASRPGQPNEKLFF
CDR3nt: TGCGCCAGCAGACCGGGACAGCCGAATGAAAAACTGTTTTTT

d_gene: -
abundance: -
j_gene: TRBJ2-2
v_gene: TRBV5-4
CDR3aa: CASSLHRVVGELFF
CDR3nt: TGTGCCAGCAGCTTACACAGGGTTGTCGGGGAGCTGTTTTTT

d_gene: TRBD2
abundance: -
j_gene: TRBJ2-3
v_gene: TRBV30
CDR3aa: CAWSSGGASDTQYF
CDR3nt: TGTGCCTGGAGTAGCGGGGGGGCCTCAGATACGCAGTATTTT

d_gene: TRBD1
abundance: -
j_gene: TRBJ2-7
v_gene: TRBV29-1
CDR3aa: CSVEADRTYEQYF
CDR3nt: TGCAGCGTTGAAGCGGACAGGACCTACGAGCAGTACTTC

d_gene: -
abundance: -
j_gene: TRBJ2-3
v_gene: TRBV15
CDR3aa: CATSRRYTQYF
CDR3nt: TGTGCCACCAGCAGGAGGTATACGCAGTATTTT

d_gene: TRBD1
abundance: -
j_gene: TRBJ2-7
v_gene: TRBV5-1
CDR3aa: CASSAGTGGEDEQYF
CDR3nt: TGCGCCAGCAGCGCCGGGACAGGGGGAGAGGACGAGCAGTACTTC

d_gene: -
abundance: few
j_gene: TRBJ1-1
v_gene: TRBV3-1/TRBV3-2
CDR3aa: CASSPQGTTEAFF
CDR3nt: TGTGCCAGCAGTCCCCAGGGGACCACTGAAGCTTTCTTT

d_gene: -
abundance: -
j_gene: TRBJ1-2
v_gene: TRBV30
CDR3aa: CAWSRVGHGYTF
CDR3nt: TGTGCCTGGAGTAGAGTAGGCCATGGCTACACCTTC

d_gene: TRBD2
abundance: -
j_gene: TRBJ2-3
v_gene: TRBV7-2
CDR3aa: CASRSLTAGGTQYF
CDR3nt: TGTGCCAGCAGATCCCTGACTGCGGGAGGTACGCAGTATTTT

d_gene: -
abundance: -
j_gene: TRBJ1-2
v_gene: TRBV4-2
CDR3aa: CASSQMAGIPNYGYTF
CDR3nt: TGTGCCAGCAGCCAAATGGCAGGGATTCCTAACTATGGCTACACCTTC

d_gene: -
abundance: -
j_gene: TRBJ2-7
v_gene: TRBV11-2
CDR3aa: CASSPTSGSYEQYF
CDR3nt: TGTGCCAGCAGCCCGACCTCTGGGTCCTACGAGCAGTACTTC

d_gene: TRBD1
abundance: -
j_gene: TRBJ1-5
v_gene: TRBV4-1
CDR3aa: CASSQRTGVQPQHF
CDR3nt: TGCGCCAGCAGCCAACGTACAGGGGTCCAGCCCCAGCATTTT

d_gene: -
abundance: once
j_gene: TRBJ2-3
v_gene: TRBV23-1
CDR3aa: CASRNSSTDTQYF
CDR3nt: TGCGCCAGCAGGAACTCTAGCACAGATACGCAGTATTTT

d_gene: -
abundance: -
j_gene: TRBJ1-1
v_gene: TRBV5-1
CDR3aa: CASRPNWDTEAFF
CDR3nt: TGCGCCAGCAGGCCTAATTGGGACACTGAAGCTTTCTTT

d_gene: TRBD1
abundance: -
j_gene: TRBJ1-6
v_gene: TRBV13
CDR3aa: CASSPQTGAFTPSPLHF
CDR3nt: TGTGCCAGCAGCCCCCAGACAGGGGCCTTTACCCCTTCACCCCTCCACTTT

d_gene: TRBD1
abundance: -
j_gene: TRBJ1-4
v_gene: TRBV6-2/TRBV6-3
CDR3aa: CASSPSWTGGLGKLFF
CDR3nt: TGTGCCAGCAGCCCTTCTTGGACAGGGGGACTGGGAAAACTGTTTTTT

d_gene: TRBD1
abundance: -
j_gene: TRBJ1-1
v_gene: TRBV19
CDR3aa: CASRLTGGATEAFF
CDR3nt: TGTGCCAGTAGACTCACAGGGGGCGCGACTGAAGCTTTCTTT

d_gene: TRBD1
abundance: -
j_gene: TRBJ2-1
v_gene: TRBV5-1
CDR3aa: CASSLAGDSNNEQFF
CDR3nt: TGCGCCAGCAGCTTGGCCGGGGACAGTAACAATGAGCAGTTCTTC

d_gene: TRBD1
abundance: -
j_gene: TRBJ2-5
v_gene: TRBV25-1
CDR3aa: CASSDLRGPETQYF
CDR3nt: TGTGCCAGCAGTGACCTAAGGGGGCCTGAGACCCAGTACTTC

d_gene: -
abundance: -
j_gene: TRBJ1-2
v_gene: TRBV21-1
CDR3aa: CASSRGVEGQVYGYTF
CDR3nt: TGTGCCAGCAGCCGGGGGGTAGAGGGACAGGTATATGGCTACACCTTC

d_gene: -
abundance: -
j_gene: TRBJ2-7
v_gene: TRBV7-2
CDR3aa: CASSLNRWGRLRETQYF
CDR3nt: TGTGCCAGCAGCTTAAACAGATGGGGGAGGCTACGGGAGACGCAGTACTTC

d_gene: -
abundance: -
j_gene: TRBJ2-3
v_gene: TRBV30
CDR3aa: CAWSRQVDTQYF
CDR3nt: TGTGCCTGGAGTAGGCAAGTAGATACGCAGTATTTT

d_gene: -
abundance: -
j_gene: TRBJ2-3
v_gene: TRBV11-2
CDR3aa: CASSLVQGPPDTQYF
CDR3nt: TGTGCCAGCAGCTTAGTCCAGGGGCCGCCGGATACGCAGTATTTT

d_gene: TRBD1
abundance: -
j_gene: TRBJ2-2
v_gene: TRBV7-9
CDR3aa: CASSATGANTGELFF
CDR3nt: TGTGCCAGCAGCGCGACAGGGGCGAACACCGGGGAGCTGTTTTTT

d_gene: TRBD1
abundance: few
j_gene: TRBJ2-2
v_gene: TRBV9
CDR3aa: CASSVEQGVVGELFF
CDR3nt: TGTGCCAGCAGCGTAGAACAGGGGGTTGTCGGGGAGCTGTTTTTT

d_gene: TRBD2
abundance: -
j_gene: TRBJ2-1
v_gene: TRBV4-3
CDR3aa: CASSQEAGRGGLYNEQFF
CDR3nt: TGCGCCAGCAGCCAAGAGGCTGGGCGGGGGGGCCTCTACAATGAGCAGTTCTTC

d_gene: -
abundance: -
j_gene: TRBJ1-2
v_gene: TRBV6-6
CDR3aa: CASTKSGANYGYTF
CDR3nt: TGTGCCAGCACCAAGAGCGGAGCTAACTATGGCTACACCTTC

d_gene: TRBD1
abundance: -
j_gene: TRBJ1-1
v_gene: TRBV7-2
CDR3aa: CASSFGQGNTEAFF
CDR3nt: TGTGCCAGCAGCTTCGGACAGGGAAACACTGAAGCTTTCTTT

d_gene: -
abundance: -
j_gene: TRBJ2-7
v_gene: TRBV2
CDR3aa: CASTETDYEQYF
CDR3nt: TGTGCCAGCACCGAGACAGACTACGAGCAGTACTTC

d_gene: -
abundance: -
j_gene: TRBJ2-2
v_gene: TRBV19
CDR3aa: CASRRAEKILLKNTGELFF
CDR3nt: TGTGCCAGTAGGAGGGCCGAGAAGATACTCCTAAAGAACACCGGGGAGCTGTTTTTT

d_gene: -
abundance: -
j_gene: TRBJ2-5
v_gene: TRBV18
CDR3aa: CASSPPAGAWETQYF
CDR3nt: TGTGCCAGCTCACCACCGGCAGGGGCGTGGGAGACCCAGTACTTC

d_gene: TRBD1
abundance: -
j_gene: TRBJ2-4
v_gene: TRBV7-9
CDR3aa: CASSSAGTGLYIQYF
CDR3nt: TGTGCCAGCAGCTCAGCAGGGACAGGGTTATACATTCAGTACTTC